The 22 T cell receptor beta chains given below trace back to one sample, sequenced in a study of blood T cell repertoires in COVID-19. Sequenced by immunoSEQ multiplex PCR; TCRdb stores in-frame clones only, minus some. This sample has roughly 52,000 clones, with 82% found just once. The sample was peripheral blood. The source is a human donor in a cohort sampled during active or convalescent COVID-19.

As regards this clone: The conserved phenylalanine or tryptophan is not found at the CDR3 terminus, so this likely reflects a read error. The limits of the CDR3 on the DNA are not certain, so only TCRdb's listed CDR3 is given. The rearrangement joins TRBV9 to TRBJ2-7; the D call TRBD1 from the table was never checked on the DNA. The CDR3 numbers 10 amino acids, ends counted. CDR1 and CDR2 from the germline V gene are SGDLS and YYNGEE. CDR3 in amino acids: CASSVWTFSP.

The chain employs TRBV5-1 and TRBJ2-7; TRBD2 might be the D (7 bases). Germline loops: CDR1 SGHRS, CDR2 YFSETQ. Trimming pared 0 bases from V and 6 bases from J, leaving 10 bases between. The CDR3 runs to 13 residues. CDR3 DNA: TGCGCCAGCAGCTTGGCGAGGGGGGGCGAGCAGTACTTC. It specifies CASSLARGGEQYF.

This chain uses TRBV11-3 with TRBJ2-3; TRBD2 agrees at 16 bases. CDR1 and CDR2 (germline): SGHNT, YENEEA. This CDR3 region has 17 residues. Trimming removed 5 bases from V and 4 bases from J; junction bases left unmatched: 6. DNA for the CDR3: TGTGCCAGCAGCACAGCCGGGACTAGCGGGGGGGCAGATACGCAGTATTTT. Protein product: CASSTAGTSGGADTQYF.

The chain combines TRBV6-5 with TRBJ1-4, with D perhaps matching TRBD1 (5 bases). Germline CDR1 is MNHEY and CDR2 is SVGAGI. Trimming took 6 bases from V and 6 from J, leaving 11 bases between them. The CDR3 extends over 13 amino acids. As DNA, the CDR3 is TGTGCCAGCAGGGCTTGGGGGGATGAAAAACTGTTTTTT. The encoded protein is CASRAWGDEKLFF.

This clone has a handful of counts. The CDR3 nucleotides read TGTGCCAGCAGCTTACTACGGGTCTACGAGCAGTACTTC. Its translation: CASSLLRVYEQYF. The chain uses TRBV7-2 and TRBJ2-7; D is undetermined. Looked up from germline, CDR1 is SGHTA and CDR2 is FQGNSA. CDR3 length: 13 residues. The V end lost 2 bases, the J end lost 3 bases, and 8 bases lay between the germline ends.

The rearrangement joins TRBV24-1 to TRBJ2-1; 8 bases are shared with TRBD2. The CDR3 is 13 residues long. J lost 10 bases, V lost 3 bases, and 4 bases had no gene match. The germline V gene encodes CDR1 KGHDR and CDR2 SFDVKD. The CDR3 DNA follows: TGTGCCACCAGTGATATTAGCGGGAAGGAGCAGTTCTTC. Translation: CATSDISGKEQFF.

The chain links TRBV3-1 (or the pseudogene TRBV3-2) to TRBJ2-6, with a weak D call TRBD1 (5 bases). The CDR3 has 20 amino acids. V was clipped by 8 bases and J by 0 bases, with 26 bases between them. In germline, CDR1 is LGHDT, CDR2 YNNKEL (reference sequence). The CDR3 DNA sequence: TGTGCCAGCCCCTCGAACCATACAAGCACAGGCTCCTCTGGGGCCAACGTCCTGACTTTC. Its translation: CASPSNHTSTGSSGANVLTF.

The chain carries TRBV19 and TRBJ1-2; 7 bases fit TRBD1. This CDR3 has 14 amino acids. Per germline, CDR1 LNHDA and CDR2 SQIVND (reference sequence). Unmatched junction bases numbered 9, after V lost 7 bases and J lost 4 bases. CDR3 loop: CASNGQEWSYGYTF. DNA for the CDR3: TGTGCCAGTAATGGACAGGAGTGGAGCTATGGCTACACCTTC.

The chain uses TRBV7-9 and TRBJ1-1; D is uncertain. V shed 1 base and J shed 7 bases, with 13 bases lying between them. Germline CDR1 reads SEHNR; CDR2 reads FQNEAQ (reference sequence). The CDR3 spans 14 residues. In DNA form, the CDR3 reads TGTGCCAGCAGCTTAGGGGCAGGTCGTTTTGAAGCTTTCTTT. Translation gives CASSLGAGRFEAFF.

This clone was observed once. The chain employs TRBV7-9 and TRBJ2-5, with a tentative D call TRBD1 (6 bases). The CDR3 sequence is 14 residues long. CDR1 and CDR2 from the germline V gene are SEHNR and FQNEAQ (reference sequence). The V and J ends lost 0 bases and 5 bases respectively, with 10 bases between them. The CDR3 protein is CASSLAGGFETQYF. The CDR3 region has the DNA TGTGCCAGCAGCTTAGCTGGGGGCTTCGAGACCCAGTACTTC. The full variable domain, rest sourced from reference TRBV7-9 and TRBJ2-5, is DTGVSQNPRHKITKRGQNVTFRCDPISEHNRLYWYRQTLGQGPEFLTYFQNEAQLEKSRLLSDRFSAERPKGSFSTLEIQRTEQGDSAMYLCASSLAGGFETQYFGPGTRLLVL.

The genes are TRBV4-1 and TRBJ2-7; 8 bases match TRBD1. The CDR3 totals 15 residues. V was clipped by 3 bases and J by 0 bases; unmatched bases: 4. Germline CDR1 is MGHRA and CDR2 is YSYEKL. CDR3 sequence (DNA): TGCGCCAGCAGCCAGTCACAGGGGGGCTCCTACGAGCAGTACTTC. It translates to CASSQSQGGSYEQYF.

The V gene is TRBV9, the J gene TRBJ1-1; D unclear. This CDR3 comprises 15 residues. Trimming removed 0 bases at V and 1 base at J, with 10 bases between. The V gene's germline CDR1 is SGDLS and CDR2 YYNGEE. The CDR3 here is CASSVAGLGNTEAFF. The CDR3 nucleotides are TGTGCCAGCAGCGTAGCTGGACTGGGGAACACTGAAGCTTTCTTT.

The chain is built from TRBV3-1 (or the pseudogene TRBV3-2) and TRBJ1-1; D call uncertain. Looked up from germline, CDR1 is LGHDT and CDR2 is YNNKEL (reference sequence). The V gene lost 1 base and the J gene lost 1 base, with 7 bases spanning the gap. CDR3 size: 14 residues. CDR3 protein: CASSQGQRNTEAFF. CDR3 coding DNA: TGTGCCAGCAGCCAAGGGCAGCGGAACACTGAAGCTTTCTTT.

The chain uses TRBV6-1 and TRBJ1-2; unclear D gene. Trimming stripped 1 base from V and 8 bases from J, with 20 bases between. The CDR3 covers 16 residues. The germline V gene has CDR1 MNHNS and CDR2 SASEGT. The CDR3 reads CASSEDSLLARWGYTF. In DNA form, the CDR3 reads TGTGCCAGCAGTGAAGACAGTTTGCTTGCCCGATGGGGCTACACCTTC.

This clone has just a few counts. The chain employs TRBV19 and TRBJ1-4; possibly TRBD1 for D (5 bases). Trimming took 2 bases from V and 6 from J, leaving 10 bases between them. Germline V CDR1 and CDR2: LNHDA, SQIVND (reference sequence). This CDR3 has 14 amino acids. In DNA, the CDR3 is TGTGCCAGTAGTATATTCGGCAGGGATGAAAAACTGTTTTTT. Translation gives CASSIFGRDEKLFF. Complete variable domain (other parts from reference TRBV19 and TRBJ1-4): DGGITQSPKYLFRKEGQNVTLSCEQNLNHDAMYWYRQDPGQGLRLIYYSQIVNDFQKGDIAEGYSVSREKKESFPLTVTSAQKNPTAFYLCASSIFGRDEKLFFGSGTQLSVL.

As DNA, the CDR3 is TGTGCCATCAGTCTTAGCGGGGGGGACTACAATGAGCAGTTCTTC. Protein product: CAISLSGGDYNEQFF. The chain couples TRBV10-3 to TRBJ2-1, with 11 bases that match TRBD2. There are 15 residues in the CDR3. The J segment lost 3 bases and the V segment lost 5 bases, leaving 3 bases of the junction unmatched. Germline V gives CDR1 ENHRY, CDR2 SYGVKD.

V and J are TRBV3-1 (or the pseudogene TRBV3-2) and TRBJ1-1; the D is unclear. The V gene's germline CDR1 is LGHDT and CDR2 YNNKEL (reference sequence). Trimming pared 7 bases from V and 4 bases from J, leaving 13 bases between. The CDR3 is 13 residues long. In nucleotides, the CDR3 is TGTGCCAGCACCCTAGAGCCGAGCACTGAAGCTTTCTTT. Translating it yields CASTLEPSTEAFF.

This clone was seen only a few times. The rearrangement uses TRBV27 and TRBJ1-5; 7 bases match TRBD1. After removal of 5 bases from V and 0 bases from J, the junction contained 7 bases not matched to a gene. CDR1 MNHEY and CDR2 SMNVEV come from the germline V gene (reference sequence). The CDR3 runs 16 residues. In DNA, the CDR3 is TGTGCCAGCAGTCAACGACAGGGTAATAGCAATCAGCCCCAGCATTTT. This codes for CASSQRQGNSNQPQHF.

This clone has a handful of counts. The gene calls are TRBV5-5 and TRBJ1-2; D may be TRBD1 (5 bases). The V and J ends lost 1 base and 8 bases respectively, with 9 bases between them. The CDR3 loop spans 12 amino acids. Germline V gene lookup returns CDR1 SGHKS and CDR2 YYEKEE (reference sequence). This CDR3 reads CASSLQGEGYTF. The CDR3 DNA sequence: TGTGCCAGCAGCTTGCAGGGTGAGGGCTACACCTTC.

The rearrangement links TRBV10-3 to TRBJ1-1; no firm D call. V lost 7 bases to trimming and J lost 7 bases, with 13 bases between them. The CDR3 has 12 amino acids. Germline CDR1 ENHRY, CDR2 SYGVKD. CDR3 sequence: CAIKARNYEAFF. CDR3 sequence (DNA): TGTGCCATCAAGGCAAGGAACTATGAAGCTTTCTTT.

This clone was observed a handful of times. The V gene is TRBV14, the J gene TRBJ1-4; D gene uncertain. Looked up from germline, CDR1 is SGHDN and CDR2 is FVKESK. The V and J ends lost 4 bases and 10 bases respectively, with 10 bases between them. The CDR3 consists of 12 residues. CDR3 residues: CASSPEGGKLFF. Written as DNA, the CDR3 is TGTGCCAGCAGCCCCGAAGGCGGAAAACTGTTTTTT.

The rearrangement uses TRBV4-2 and TRBJ2-5, with TRBD2 identical over 9 bases. V was clipped by 2 bases and J by 4 bases; unmatched bases: 11. The CDR3 totals 17 residues. From germline, CDR1 is LGHNA and CDR2 YNFKEQ. This CDR3 reads CASSQRGGGESPETQYF. As DNA, the CDR3 is TGTGCCAGCAGCCAACGGGGCGGGGGGGAATCCCCAGAGACCCAGTACTTC.